This T cell receptor (beta chain) was sequenced for a study of CD8+ T cells in alopecia areata. General study findings and limits: In scalp and blood, many expanded lesional clones persisted during tofacitinib.

Germline values: CDR1 SGHDN, CDR2 FVKESK. The CDR3 covers 14 residues. The trim removed 6 bases at V and 2 bases at J, leaving 7 bases unmatched. Treatment defined: oral pan-JAK inhibitor, 5-10 mg twice daily. RNA, once extracted, was reverse transcribed into cDNA for use as the sequencing template. Data came from immunoSEQ multiplex PCR; TCRdb stores just in-frame clones and leaves some out. The sample has 120,000 or so clones, around 60% seen once. On this clone: What it binds is not known.

The V and J genes are TRBV14 and TRBJ2-7; 7 bases agree with TRBD1. The origin of this receptor is a human donor with alopecia areata. The material sequenced was CD4+ T cells sorted from blood, taken at week 4, from a patient treated with tofacitinib. CDR3 DNA: TGTGCCAGCAGGGCGACAGGGCTGACCTACGAGCAGTACTTC. This sequence encodes CASRATGLTYEQYF.